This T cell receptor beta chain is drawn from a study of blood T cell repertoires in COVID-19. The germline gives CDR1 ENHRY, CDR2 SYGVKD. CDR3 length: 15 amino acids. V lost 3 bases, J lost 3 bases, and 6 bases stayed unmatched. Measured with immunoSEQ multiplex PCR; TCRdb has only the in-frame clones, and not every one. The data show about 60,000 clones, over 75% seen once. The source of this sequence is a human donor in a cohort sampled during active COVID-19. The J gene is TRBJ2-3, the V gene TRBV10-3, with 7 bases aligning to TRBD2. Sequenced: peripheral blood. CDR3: CAISDPRGGTDTQYF. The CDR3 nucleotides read TGTGCCATCAGTGATCCAAGGGGAGGGACAGATACGCAGTATTTT.